This TCR beta chain was found in a study of T cells in localized non-small cell lung cancer. Sequencing used immunoSEQ multiplex PCR; TCRdb keeps in-frame clones, though not all of them. This sample has 40,000 to 60,000 clones, with around nine tenths found just once. V lost 0 bases and J lost 2, with 14 bases in between. Looked up from germline, CDR1 is MGHRA and CDR2 is YSYEKL. The CDR3 is made up of 16 amino acids. The study, taken as a whole, reports: Longer overall survival was associated with a higher density of T cells in the blood. Uninvolved adjacent lung showed higher T cell clonality than tumor.

Remarks on this clone: The antigen is not known.

The V call is TRBV4-1, the J call TRBJ2-7, with D perhaps TRBD2 (5 bases). Here the sequenced sample was PBMCs, taken before any cancer treatment. This TCR derives from a female donor with stage II lung adenocarcinoma. The chain's CDR3 is CASSQEGRGTPYEQYF. DNA for the CDR3: TGCGCCAGCAGCCAAGAAGGTCGGGGTACCCCCTACGAGCAGTACTTC.